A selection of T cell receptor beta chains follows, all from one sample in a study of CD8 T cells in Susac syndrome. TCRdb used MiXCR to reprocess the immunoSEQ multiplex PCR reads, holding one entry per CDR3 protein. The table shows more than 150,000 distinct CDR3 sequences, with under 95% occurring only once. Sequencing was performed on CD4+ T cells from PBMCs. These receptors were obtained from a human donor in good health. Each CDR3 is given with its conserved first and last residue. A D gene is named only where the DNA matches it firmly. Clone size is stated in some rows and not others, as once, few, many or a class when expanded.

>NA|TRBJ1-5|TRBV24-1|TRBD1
TGTGCCACCAGTGACCAGGGACAGGGGCTTAGCAATCAGCCCCAGCATTTT
CATSDQGQGLSNQPQHF
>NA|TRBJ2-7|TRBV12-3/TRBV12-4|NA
TGTGCCAGCAGTTTAGGTGGGGAGTCCTACGAGCAGTACTTC
CASSLGGESYEQYF
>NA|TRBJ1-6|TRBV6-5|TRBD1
TGTGCCAGCACGGTCTCGGGACAGGGCCCAAAAGTCCTCCACTTT
CASTVSGQGPKVLHF
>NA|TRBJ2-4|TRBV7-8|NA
TGTGCCAGCAGCCCGACGAGAAATCTAGCCAAAAACATTCAGTACTTC
CASSPTRNLAKNIQYF
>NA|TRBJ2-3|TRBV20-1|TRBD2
TGCAGTGCTAGAGATCGGCTAGCGGGGGGTCCAGATACGCAGTATTTT
CSARDRLAGGPDTQYF
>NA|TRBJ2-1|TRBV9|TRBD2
TGTGCCAGCAGCGTAAAACCGTCGGGAGGAAGGAATGAGCAGTTCTTC
CASSVKPSGGRNEQFF
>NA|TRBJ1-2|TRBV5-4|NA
TGTGCCAGCAGCTTGGACGGGCCAAGGACGGGGGGCTACACCTTC
CASSLDGPRTGGYTF
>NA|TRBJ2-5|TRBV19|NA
TGTGCCAGTGGCCAGGGGCGCCGAGAGACCCAGTACTTC
CASGQGRRETQYF
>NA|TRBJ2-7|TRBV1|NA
TGCACCAGCAGCCAGGAACCGACAGGGGCCGACTACGAGCAGTACTTC
CTSSQEPTGADYEQYF
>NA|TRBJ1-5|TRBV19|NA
TGTGCCAGTAGTATCGGGTGGGGGCAGCCCCAGCATTTT
CASSIGWGQPQHF
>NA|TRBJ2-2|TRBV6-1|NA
TGTGCCAGCAGTCCACAGACCAGCACCGGGGAGCTGTTTTTT
CASSPQTSTGELFF
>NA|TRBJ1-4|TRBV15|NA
TGTGCCACCAGCACCCGACAGGATGAAAAACTGTTTTTT
CATSTRQDEKLFF
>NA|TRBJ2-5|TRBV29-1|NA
TGCAGCGTTGAGGGGTGGGGGGCTCGGGAGACCCAGTACTTC
CSVEGWGARETQYF
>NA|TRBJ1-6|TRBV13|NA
TGTGCCAGCAGCTCCCTGCGAGGAGATTCACCCCTCCACTTT
CASSSLRGDSPLHF
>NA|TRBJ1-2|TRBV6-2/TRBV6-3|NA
TGTGCCAGCAGTTTTGGGATTAATAACTATGGCTACACCTTC
CASSFGINNYGYTF
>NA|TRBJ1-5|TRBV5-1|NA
TGCGCCGGCAGGTCCGGGGAGGCTCGGGGGCCCCAGCATTTT
CAGRSGEARGPQHF
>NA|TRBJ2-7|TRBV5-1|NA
TGCGCCAGCAGCCCGGGAGAGTTCCACGAGCAGTACTTC
CASSPGEFHEQYF
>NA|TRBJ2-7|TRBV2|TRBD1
TGTGCCAGCAGTGGGATTCAGGGGGCTTCGGGCGAGCAGTACTTC
CASSGIQGASGEQYF
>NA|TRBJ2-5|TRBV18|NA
TGTGCCAGCTCACCGGGACCGCAACAAGAGACCCAGTACTTC
CASSPGPQQETQYF
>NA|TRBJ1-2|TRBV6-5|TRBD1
TGTGCCAGCAGAAACTCGGGGACAGACTATGGCTACACCTTC
CASRNSGTDYGYTF
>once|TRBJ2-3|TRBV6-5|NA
TGTGCCAGCAGACGCCGAGAGGGCAAAGATACGCAGTATTTT
CASRRREGKDTQYF
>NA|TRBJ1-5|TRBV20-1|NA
TGCAGTGCTAGAGAAGGGTCCACTAATCAGCCCCAGCATTTT
CSAREGSTNQPQHF
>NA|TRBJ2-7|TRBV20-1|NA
TGCAGTGCGACAACCGGGACCCGGGGGTCCGAGCAGTACTTC
CSATTGTRGSEQYF
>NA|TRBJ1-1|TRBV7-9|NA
TGTGCCAGCAGCCCCGGGAGGCAGGGCTCTTTCTTT
CASSPGRQGSFF
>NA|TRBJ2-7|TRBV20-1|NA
TGCAGTGCTGCTTCACCGGGCCAGACCTACGAGCAGTACTTC
CSAASPGQTYEQYF
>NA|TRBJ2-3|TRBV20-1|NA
TGCAGTGCTAGATGGGTGACTAGAACAGATACGCAGTATTTT
CSARWVTRTDTQYF
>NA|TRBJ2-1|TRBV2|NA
TGTGCCAGCAGTGATCCCCACGGGTACAATGAGCAGTTCTTC
CASSDPHGYNEQFF
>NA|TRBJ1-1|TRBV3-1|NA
TGTGCCAGCAGTGACGGTAGCCTTGAAGCTTTCTTT
CASSDGSLEAFF
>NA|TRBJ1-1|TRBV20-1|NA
TGCAGTGCTAGAGATCTCCAAGAGGCTTTCTTT
CSARDLQEAFF
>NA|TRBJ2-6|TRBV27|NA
TGTGCCAGCAGGCGGGCCTCTGGGGCCAACGTCCTGACTTTC
CASRRASGANVLTF
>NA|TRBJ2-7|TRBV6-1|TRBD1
TGTGCCGGGTCTAAAGGAAGACAGGGCACGGGCGAGCAGTACTTC
CAGSKGRQGTGEQYF
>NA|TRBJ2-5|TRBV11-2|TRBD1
TGTGCCAGCAGCTCCGGGACAGGGATACGGCAAGAGACCCAGTACTTC
CASSSGTGIRQETQYF
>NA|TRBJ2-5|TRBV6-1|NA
TGTGCCAGCAGGGGGAGGGCAGGGGGCGCAGAGACCCAGTACTTC
CASRGRAGGAETQYF
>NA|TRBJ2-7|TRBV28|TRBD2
TGTGCCAGCAGTTCTTGGACTAGCGGGAGTTCAAGAGAGCAGTACTTC
CASSSWTSGSSREQYF
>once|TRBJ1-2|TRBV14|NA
TGTGCCAGCAGCCCGAGGACGGGGGGCTATGGCTACACCTTC
CASSPRTGGYGYTF